These 12 T cell receptor beta chains were all obtained from the same sample, sequenced in a study of human T cells and chemical hapten exposure. Unfractionated whole blood served as the source for total RNA extraction. TCRdb reanalysed the 5' RACE reads using MiXCR and keeps one entry per CDR3 protein. The sample has tens of thousands of distinct CDR3 sequences; 6% to 8.5% are singletons. The receptors derive from a male donor in good health.

This clonotype occurred a few times. V usage is TRBV29-1 and J usage is TRBJ2-1, with 10 bases matching TRBD2. The ends lost 2 bases at V and 8 bases at J; junction bases unmatched: 6. The length of the CDR3 is 14 residues. The germline V gene has CDR1 SQVTM and CDR2 ANQGSEA. The CDR3 DNA is TGCAGCGTTGAATTACTAGCGGGAAACGATGAGCAGTTCTTC. Its translation is CSVELLAGNDEQFF.

This clonotype has ten or more counts. The chain combines TRBV20-1 with TRBJ2-5; 7 bases are shared with TRBD2. V lost 0 bases and J lost 7; bases outside the gene matches: 11. The CDR3 loop spans 15 amino acids. Germline V gene lookup returns CDR1 DFQATT and CDR2 SNEGSKA (reference sequence). The CDR3 region has the DNA TGCAGTGCTAGAGAACAGGAGCGGGATTATGTGACCCAGTACTTC. This translates into CSAREQERDYVTQYF.

This clonotype was counted many times. This sequence joins TRBV2 and TRBJ1-5; D call uncertain. V lost 4 bases to trimming and J lost 11 bases, with 18 bases between them. Germline V gives CDR1 SNHLY, CDR2 FYNNEI. CDR3 size: 14 residues. CDR3 sequence: CASSVTPSDRAQHF. The CDR3 region has the DNA TGTGCCAGCAGTGTAACGCCTTCCGACCGGGCCCAGCATTTT.

There are many counts of this clonotype. The chain employs TRBV6-2 or TRBV6-3 and TRBJ2-1; 7 nucleotides align to TRBD1. The CDR3 sequence is 14 residues long. J gave up 0 bases and V 11 bases, and 7 bases lay outside the gene matches. CDR1 MNHEY and CDR2 SVGEGT come from the germline V gene. The CDR3 sequence: CACTGQSSYNEQFF. In DNA, the CDR3 is TGTGCCTGTACGGGACAGAGCTCCTACAATGAGCAGTTCTTC.

The chain employs TRBV29-1 and TRBJ2-1; no definite D call. V lost 5 bases to trimming and J lost 6 bases, with 14 bases between them. The CDR3 has 13 residues. Germline V lookup: CDR1 SQVTM, CDR2 ANQGSEA. The CDR3 is CSVWVVGGNEQFF. The CDR3 nucleotides read TGCAGCGTTTGGGTGGTCGGCGGCAATGAGCAGTTCTTC.

This clonotype was counted a few times. V and J are TRBV18 and TRBJ1-3, with D unresolved. V was clipped by 0 bases and J by 0 bases, with 12 bases between them. Germline V gene lookup returns CDR1 KGHSH and CDR2 LQKENI. The CDR3 totals 17 residues. CDR3 sequence (DNA): TGTGCCAGCTCACCACCGTTCGAAGGGAGCTCTGGAAACACCATATATTTT. This translates into CASSPPFEGSSGNTIYF.

The chain combines TRBV6-9 with TRBJ2-1, with D tentatively TRBD2 (7 bases). Between the trimmed V and J ends, which lost 6 bases and 8 bases, there was a span of 17 bases. Germline assignment: CDR1 MNHGY and CDR2 SVAAGI. This CDR3 contains 14 residues. This chain's CDR3 is CASSPTGGGDEQFF. CDR3 bases: TGTGCCAGCAGCCCTACTGGAGGGGGGGATGAGCAGTTCTTC.

Notes on this clonotype: One base away lies a much larger clone, so this may be a sequencing read error. The gene calls are TRBV18 and TRBJ2-1; no clear D gene. The CDR3 loop spans 15 amino acids. Per the germline V gene, CDR1 is KGHSH and CDR2 is LQKENI. The DNA of the CDR3 is TGTGCCAGCTCACCAGTTAGGGCCCCCTACAATGTGCAGTTCTTC. It is translated as CASSPVRAPYNVQFF.

This clonotype was picked up a small number of times. The CDR3 coding sequence is TGCAGCGTTGTCCGGCAGGGAGGAGGCAACGAGCAGTACTTC. Translated: CSVVRQGGGNEQYF. The V gene is TRBV29-1, the J gene TRBJ2-7; TRBD2 might be the D (6 bases). Germline V gene lookup returns CDR1 SQVTM and CDR2 ANQGSEA. The CDR3 has 14 residues. The V end lost 4 bases, the J end lost 5 bases, and 18 bases lay between the germline ends.

This chain connects TRBV7-2 to TRBJ2-2; D might be TRBD2 (5 bases). Germline assignment: CDR1 SGHTA and CDR2 FQGNSA. This CDR3 is built from 17 residues. Trimming took 2 bases from V and 6 from J, leaving 19 bases between them. CDR3 sequence (DNA): TGTGCCAGCAGCTTAATTCGAATGGCTCGGGGATCCGGGGAGCTGTTTTTT. The encoded protein is CASSLIRMARGSGELFF.

This clonotype has only a few counts. The rearrangement links TRBV7-9 to TRBJ1-1; maybe TRBD1 (6 bases). V lost 2 bases and J lost 1, with 20 bases in between. In germline, CDR1 is SEHNR, CDR2 FQNEAQ (reference sequence). CDR3 length equals 18 residues. In DNA, the CDR3 is TGTGCCAGCAGCTTACGGTGGTATCAGCCGGGACAGAACACTGAAGCTTTCTTT. This encodes CASSLRWYQPGQNTEAFF.

The table lists this clonotype with many counts. The chain links TRBV12-3 or TRBV12-4 to TRBJ2-2; a weak D match, TRBD2 (6 bases). V dropped 3 bases and J dropped 2 bases, with 16 bases sitting between them. CDR3 length: 17 amino acids. CDR3 nucleotide sequence: TGTGCCAGCAGTTTTTGGGGTGGGACTCCCAACACCGGGGAGCTGTTTTTT. Translation: CASSFWGGTPNTGELFF.